The 2 T cell receptor beta chains reported below all come from one sample, sequenced in a study of T cell responses to AZD1222 COVID-19 vaccine. Assay: immunoSEQ multiplex PCR; the TCRdb copy retains only in-frame clones and omits some. Here the sample spans under 150,000 clones, about 90% being singletons. The source was peripheral blood, collected on day 0 of MenACWY control vaccination. The receptors derive from an adult in good health.

This clone was observed once. The chain recombines TRBV27 with TRBJ1-1, with a tentative D call TRBD1 (6 bases). V was cut by 5 bases and J by 3 bases, with 10 bases left in between. The CDR3 spans 13 residues. Germline values: CDR1 MNHEY, CDR2 SMNVEV (reference sequence). CDR3 bases: TGTGCCAGCAGTGGCAGGGGTCACACTGAAGCTTTCTTT. Its protein product is CASSGRGHTEAFF.

The rearrangement joins TRBV4-2 to TRBJ1-3; tentative D call: TRBD1 (5 bases). The germline V gene has CDR1 LGHNA and CDR2 YNFKEQ. This CDR3 region has 17 residues. V lost 0 bases to trimming and J lost 4 bases, with 16 bases between them. CDR3 DNA sequence: TGTGCCAGCAGCCAAGATCTTCCAGGGAGCTCCGGAAACACCATATATTTT. It specifies CASSQDLPGSSGNTIYF.